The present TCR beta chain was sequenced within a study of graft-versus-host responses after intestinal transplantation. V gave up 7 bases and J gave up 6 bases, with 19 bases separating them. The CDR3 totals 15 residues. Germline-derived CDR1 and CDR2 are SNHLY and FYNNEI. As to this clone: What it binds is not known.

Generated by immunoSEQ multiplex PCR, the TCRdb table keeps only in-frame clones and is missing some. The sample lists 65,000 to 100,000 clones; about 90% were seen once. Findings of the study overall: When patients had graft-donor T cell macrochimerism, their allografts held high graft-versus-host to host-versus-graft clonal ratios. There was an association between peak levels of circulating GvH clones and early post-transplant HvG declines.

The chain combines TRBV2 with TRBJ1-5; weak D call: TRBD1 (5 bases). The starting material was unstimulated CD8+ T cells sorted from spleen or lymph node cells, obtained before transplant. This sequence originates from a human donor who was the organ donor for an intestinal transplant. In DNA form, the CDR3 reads TGTGCCAGCAAGGGTAATTTGCAGGGCACTCAGCCCCAGCATTTT. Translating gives CASKGNLQGTQPQHF.